These 5 T cell receptor beta chains were all obtained from the same sample, sequenced in a study of OX40 agonist ivuxolimab in advanced cancers. The assay was immunoSEQ multiplex PCR, and TCRdb's table has in-frame clones only and misses some. The data show 30,000 to 40,000 clones, approximately 89% seen once. The sequenced sample was CD4+ or CD8+ T cells sorted from blood, obtained in a trial of the OX40 agonist ivuxolimab. These receptors came from an adult with an advanced solid tumor such as melanoma, head and neck, liver or kidney cancer.

CDR3 nucleotide sequence: TGTGCCAGCAGCTTGGTGGGGTCCTACGAGCAGTACTTC. Translation gives CASSLVGSYEQYF. This sequence joins TRBV5-6 and TRBJ2-7, with D uncertain. Germline lookup yields CDR1 SGHDT and CDR2 YYEEEE. The length of the CDR3 is 13 residues. Between the trimmed V and J ends, which lost 0 bases and 1 base, there was a span of 5 bases.

The chain couples TRBV28 to TRBJ2-7; 9 positions agree with TRBD1. Per the germline V gene, CDR1 is MDHEN and CDR2 is SYDVKM. V gave up 6 bases and J gave up 6 bases; unmatched junction bases: 21. CDR3 size: 18 residues. The CDR3 sequence: CASSRTIVPGQGESEQYF. For the CDR3, the DNA is TGTGCCAGCAGCCGTACGATAGTCCCGGGACAGGGTGAGTCCGAGCAGTACTTC.

This clone was recorded once. This chain joins TRBV29-1 and TRBJ2-2; D call uncertain. The CDR3 totals 12 residues. V was clipped by 4 bases and J by 6 bases, with 9 bases between them. In germline, CDR1 is SQVTM, CDR2 ANQGSEA. In nucleotides, the CDR3 is TGCAGCGTTGTAATGAGCCCCGGGGAGCTGTTTTTT. It specifies CSVVMSPGELFF.

The V and J genes are TRBV7-9 and TRBJ2-2; 13 bases align to TRBD2. The germline CDR1 and CDR2 sequences are SEHNR and FQNEAQ (reference sequence). The CDR3 has 19 amino acids. The V and J ends lost 2 bases and 3 bases, in that order; junction bases with no gene match: 9. The CDR3 nucleotides are TGTGCCAGCAGCTTACCGGGACTAGCGGGGAGAGGGGACACCGGGGAGCTGTTTTTT. This codes for CASSLPGLAGRGDTGELFF.

V gene TRBV7-2 combines with J gene TRBJ2-7; perhaps TRBD1 as D (6 bases). Germline CDR1 is SGHTA and CDR2 is FQGNSA. CDR3 length: 16 residues. Between the trimmed V and J ends, which lost 3 bases and 0 bases, there was a span of 15 bases. The CDR3 DNA sequence: TGTGCCAGCAGCTTGCCGGACAGTGACATCTCCTACGAGCAGTACTTC. Protein: CASSLPDSDISYEQYF. The entire variable domain, with the rest obtained from reference TRBV7-2 and TRBJ2-7, is as follows: GAGVSQSPSNKVTEKGKDVELRCDPISGHTALYWYRQSLGQGLEFLIYFQGNSAPDKSGLPSDRFSAERTGGSVSTLTIQRTQQEDSAVYLCASSLPDSDISYEQYFGPGTRLTVT.